The 21 T cell receptor beta chains below all came from one sample that was sequenced in a study of T cell repertoires in cytomegalovirus infection. The antigens for these receptors are not known. Using its own MiXCR run on the reads, TCRdb lists one record per CDR3 protein. The sample carries about a million distinct CDR3 sequences, under 40% recorded once. The sample in question was cultured CD8+ T cells from PBMCs, obtained from culture after CMV antigen stimulation. The receptors derive from a human donor in good health (CMV status not recorded). Some clones in this sample may be carry-over from other donors' samples.

On this clonotype: A single base separates this from a much larger clone, so it may be a read error. The V gene is TRBV7-2, the J gene TRBJ2-2, with 8 bases fitting TRBD2. Germline V gives CDR1 SGHTA, CDR2 FQGNSA. The CDR3 is 15 residues long. Trimming cost V 5 bases and J 5 bases; bases outside gene matches: 7. CDR3 DNA: TGTGCCAGCAGCCCGGGACTAGGGCGGACCGGGGAGCTGTTTTTT. Translating gives CASSPGLGRTGELFF.

This clonotype was seen more than once but under ten times. The rearrangement joins TRBV6-8 to TRBJ2-1, with D perhaps TRBD2 (6 bases). Germline-derived CDR1 and CDR2 are MNHGY and SAAAGT. V shed 0 bases and J shed 7 bases, with 19 bases lying between them. The CDR3 runs 17 residues. CDR3 sequence: CASSYSEGRAPWNEQFF. The CDR3 DNA reads as TGTGCCAGCAGTTACTCGGAGGGCCGGGCCCCGTGGAATGAGCAGTTCTTC.

The chain is built from TRBV15 and TRBJ2-7; D is unresolved. The CDR3 is 14 residues long. V lost 1 base and J 3 bases, leaving 10 bases between the germline ends. Germline CDR1 LNHNV, CDR2 YYDKDF (reference sequence). CDR3 coding DNA: TGTGCCACCAGCAGAGCATTTCAGGACTACGAGCAGTACGTC. Translation gives CATSRAFQDYEQYV.

This clonotype has a handful of counts. The V gene is TRBV20-1, the J gene TRBJ2-7; 13 bases are shared with TRBD2. CDR1 is DFQATT and CDR2 is SNEGSKA in the germline V gene (reference sequence). This CDR3 has 14 residues. V trimming: 5 bases; J trimming: 3 bases; junction bases outside the gene matches: 4. The CDR3: CSAPTSGGIYEQYF. CDR3 nucleotides: TGCAGTGCTCCGACTAGCGGGGGGATCTACGAGCAGTACTTC.

This clonotype showed up just a few times. This chain links TRBV27 with TRBJ2-7, with a weak D call TRBD1 (6 bases). V lost 8 bases and J 3 bases, leaving 14 bases between the germline ends. The germline gives CDR1 MNHEY, CDR2 SMNVEV (reference sequence). The CDR3 contains 13 residues. This CDR3 is CASGQQGNYEQYF. The CDR3 DNA sequence: TGTGCCAGCGGACAACAGGGAAACTACGAGCAGTACTTC.

This clonotype came up a few times. V gene TRBV19 combines with J gene TRBJ1-2; the D gene is possibly TRBD1 (5 bases). The CDR3 spans 16 residues. V dropped 0 bases and J dropped 4 bases, with 15 bases sitting between them. Per germline, CDR1 LNHDA and CDR2 SQIVND (reference sequence). CDR3 nucleotide sequence: TGTGCCAGTAGTATAGATGGGGCCTTACGGGCCTATGGCTACACCTTC. Translation: CASSIDGALRAYGYTF.

This clonotype was detected only a few times. The chain uses TRBV27 and TRBJ2-7, with D unresolved. Germline V CDR1 and CDR2: MNHEY, SMNVEV (reference sequence). V gave up 8 bases and J gave up 4 bases, with 21 bases separating them. The CDR3 spans 15 residues. This CDR3 reads CASRTADAIPYEQYF. The CDR3 nucleotides read TGTGCCAGCCGGACGGCAGACGCTATACCTTACGAGCAGTACTTC.

This clonotype was seen more than once but under ten times. The genes are TRBV24-1 and TRBJ2-1; tentatively, D is TRBD1 or TRBD2 (5 bases each). V lost 1 base and J 5 bases, leaving 11 bases between the germline ends. Germline CDR1 KGHDR, CDR2 SFDVKD. CDR3 length equals 15 residues. The CDR3 DNA follows: TGTGCCACCAGTGATTTAAGGGACCCCGACAATGAGCAGTTCTTC. Encoded protein: CATSDLRDPDNEQFF.

V gene TRBV10-3 combines with J gene TRBJ1-1; D perhaps matches TRBD1 (5 bases). V lost 3 bases, J lost 10 bases, and 21 bases lay in between. The CDR3 is 15 residues long. In germline, CDR1 is ENHRY, CDR2 SYGVKD. The CDR3 loop is CAISDVRETVKGAFF. CDR3 coding DNA: TGTGCCATCAGTGACGTCAGGGAGACAGTTAAGGGAGCTTTCTTT.

The sample holds a few counts of this clonotype. J is TRBJ1-5 and V is TRBV27; no firm D call. The germline V and J ends were trimmed by 6 bases and 5 bases, with 14 bases remaining between them. Germline CDR1 is MNHEY and CDR2 is SMNVEV (reference sequence). This CDR3 comprises 14 residues. The CDR3 coding sequence is TGTGCCAGCAGGCCGGCACTATCATATCAGCCCCAGCATTTT. This encodes CASRPALSYQPQHF.

For the CDR3, the DNA is TGTGCCAGTAGTATCGGGGTACTGGCCGGCTACACCTTC. This translates into CASSIGVLAGYTF. This rearrangement joins TRBV19 to TRBJ1-2; no reliable D call. V lost 3 bases and J 8 bases, leaving 13 bases between the germline ends. This CDR3 contains 13 residues. In germline, CDR1 is LNHDA, CDR2 SQIVND (reference sequence).

The CDR3 here is CASRSGATYEQYF. CDR3 nucleotide sequence: TGTGCCAGCAGGAGCGGCGCCACCTACGAGCAGTACTTC. The chain is built from TRBV27 and TRBJ2-7, with a possible D match to TRBD2 (5 bases). CDR1 is MNHEY, CDR2 SMNVEV, per germline (reference sequence). Trimming took off 6 bases at V and 2 bases at J, with 11 bases between the two ends. The CDR3 is 13 amino acids.

The CDR3 is CASSRATAINTEAFF. CDR3 coding DNA: TGTGCCAGCAGCCGAGCGACGGCTATCAACACTGAAGCTTTCTTT. The chain combines TRBV7-6 with TRBJ1-1; D not certain. The CDR3 loop spans 15 amino acids. Germline-derived CDR1 and CDR2 are SGHVS and FNYEAQ. Trimming left V 5 bases short and J 2 bases short, with 15 bases between.

This clonotype was seen a handful of times. The J gene is TRBJ2-1, the V gene TRBV29-1, with 8 bases aligning to TRBD1. V shed 4 bases, J shed 0 bases, and the junction held 11 bases outside the gene matches. In germline, CDR1 is SQVTM, CDR2 ANQGSEA. The CDR3 sequence is 17 residues long. CDR3 bases: TGCAGCGTTGTATCCGGGACAGGAAGAAACTCCTACAATGAGCAGTTCTTC. It encodes CSVVSGTGRNSYNEQFF.

The J gene is TRBJ2-1, the V gene TRBV6-5, with D possibly TRBD1 on 6 matching bases. Trimming removed 2 bases at V and 4 bases at J, with 12 bases between. Germline CDR1 and CDR2: MNHEY and SVGAGI. This CDR3 region has 15 residues. The CDR3 DNA reads as TGTGCCAGCAGTTACATGGGGGCCGCATACAATGAGCAGTTCTTC. Translating gives CASSYMGAAYNEQFF.

This clonotype turned up a few times. The chain recombines TRBV7-9 with TRBJ2-1, with TRBD2 matching 8 bases. The CDR3 is 18 amino acids. Trimming removed 2 bases from V and 7 bases from J; junction bases left unmatched: 16. Germline V gives CDR1 SEHNR, CDR2 FQNEAQ (reference sequence). DNA of the CDR3: TGTGCCAGCAGCTTACTCCCTTCCGATAGCGGGGAGTCTAATGAGCAGTTCTTC. Amino acids: CASSLLPSDSGESNEQFF. The full variable domain, with the rest looked up from reference TRBV7-9 and TRBJ2-1, is DTGVSQNPRHKITKRGQNVTFRCDPISEHNRLYWYRQTLGQGPEFLTYFQNEAQLEKSRLLSDRFSAERPKGSFSTLEIQRTEQGDSAMYLCASSLLPSDSGESNEQFFGPGTRLTVL.

The chain uses TRBV2 and TRBJ1-2, with 7 bases matching TRBD1. With V trimmed by 3 bases and J by 7 bases, 5 bases remained unmatched. The CDR3 consists of 13 residues. Germline V CDR1 and CDR2: SNHLY, FYNNEI. The CDR3 is CASSEGQRGGYTF. For the CDR3, the DNA is TGTGCCAGCAGTGAGGGACAGAGGGGTGGCTACACCTTC.

This clonotype has more than one count but fewer than ten. The rearrangement joins TRBV20-1 to TRBJ2-5, with D perhaps matching TRBD2 (7 bases). The CDR3 loop spans 15 amino acids. Trimming took 5 bases from V and 7 from J, leaving 23 bases between them. Germline CDR1 is DFQATT and CDR2 is SNEGSKA (reference sequence). CDR3 protein: CSAGPETREGGTQYF. CDR3 DNA sequence: TGCAGTGCTGGCCCCGAAACGAGGGAGGGGGGGACCCAGTACTTC.

The chain links TRBV6-6 to TRBJ2-3, with TRBD2 as a possible D gene (7 bases). The CDR3 has 16 residues. The germline V and J ends were trimmed by 9 bases and 4 bases, with 23 bases remaining between them. Germline V lookup: CDR1 MNHNY, CDR2 SVGAGI (reference sequence). This CDR3 reads CASTGRSGRGPDTQYF. The CDR3 DNA reads as TGTGCCAGTACCGGGAGGAGCGGCCGGGGGCCAGATACGCAGTATTTT.

The genes are TRBV15 and TRBJ2-7; 7 bases align to TRBD1. Germline lookup yields CDR1 LNHNV and CDR2 YYDKDF (reference sequence). The length of the CDR3 is 14 residues. V was pared by 5 bases and J by 7 bases, with 11 bases of the junction left unmatched. The CDR3 DNA sequence: TGTGCCACCAGCGCCCGAGACAGGGATGGAGAGCAGTACTTC. It is translated as CATSARDRDGEQYF.

The chain recombines TRBV6-1 with TRBJ2-1; tentative D call: TRBD2 (5 bases). This CDR3 has 15 residues. V lost 8 bases and J 7 bases, leaving 21 bases between the germline ends. Germline V lookup: CDR1 MNHNS, CDR2 SASEGT. CDR3 nucleotides: TGTGCCAGCCGCCCCTGCGGACTCCTTTGGAATGAGCAGTTCTTC. Translated: CASRPCGLLWNEQFF.